These 5 T cell receptor beta chains came from one sample sequenced in a study of high-grade serous ovarian cancer treatment subgroups. The table came from immunoSEQ multiplex PCR; TCRdb's copy has only in-frame clones and leaves some out. The data contain 18,000 or so clones, 75% of them seen just once; the ten biggest clones take up about 6.5%. Tumor tissue was taken before any definitive surgery or chemotherapy was given. Sequencing input: tumor tissue. Receptors originate from a human donor with high-grade serous ovarian cancer.

In this sample, this clone turned up a few times. This sequence joins TRBV18 and TRBJ1-1; weak D call: TRBD1 (5 bases). V was shortened by 3 bases and J by 4 bases, with 15 bases between the two germline ends. The CDR3 extends over 15 amino acids. Germline loops: CDR1 KGHSH, CDR2 LQKENI. The DNA of the CDR3 is TGTGCCAGCTCACCCCCGGCAAGGGGTGGCACTGAAGCTTTCTTT. It specifies CASSPPARGGTEAFF.

CDR3 region: CASSGGTIEQYF. The CDR3 nucleotides are TGTGCCAGCAGTGGCGGGACAATCGAGCAGTACTTC. The chain recombines TRBV27 with TRBJ2-7, with D possibly called TRBD1 or TRBD2 (6 bases each). Looked up from germline, CDR1 is MNHEY and CDR2 is SMNVEV (reference sequence). CDR3 size: 12 residues. V was trimmed by 5 bases and J by 6 bases, leaving 11 bases between them.

In its sample, this clone was seen a few times. The chain uses TRBV6-6 and TRBJ1-2, with D perhaps TRBD1 (5 bases). Trimming left V 0 bases short and J 6 bases short, with 8 bases between. In germline, CDR1 is MNHNY, CDR2 SVGAGI (reference sequence). This CDR3 is 13 amino acids long. This chain's CDR3 is CASSYSQGNGYTF. The DNA of the CDR3 is TGTGCCAGCAGTTACTCGCAGGGAAATGGCTACACCTTC.

The chain combines TRBV6-5 with TRBJ1-6, with D maybe TRBD1 (6 bases). V lost 5 bases, J lost 7 bases, and 15 bases lay in between. The V gene's germline CDR1 is MNHEY and CDR2 SVGAGI. This CDR3 region has 15 residues. CDR3 protein: CASSLLDSGNSPLHF. DNA for the CDR3: TGTGCCAGCAGTCTCCTGGACAGCGGGAATTCACCCCTCCACTTT.

This chain links TRBV11-3 with TRBJ1-1; possible D gene TRBD1, 6 bases. The CDR3 totals 14 residues. The germline V and J ends were trimmed by 1 base and 0 bases, with 6 bases remaining between them. Germline V lookup: CDR1 SGHNT, CDR2 YENEEA. In DNA form, the CDR3 reads TGTGCCAGCAGCTTAGGACAGGTGAACACTGAAGCTTTCTTT. Amino acids: CASSLGQVNTEAFF. Together with reference TRBV11-3 and TRBJ1-1, the CDR3 gives the full variable domain: EAGVVQSPRYKIIEKKQPVAFWCNPISGHNTLYWYLQNLGQGPELLIRYENEEAVDDSQLPKDRFSAERLKGVDSTLKIQPAELGDSAVYLCASSLGQVNTEAFFGQGTRLTVV.